This T cell receptor (beta chain) came from a study of T cell responses to AZD1222 COVID-19 vaccine. Background on the study: The study pooled second doses at about 4 or about 12 weeks.

Points from the study as a whole: Sampled repertoires all dated from after the peak T cell response.

This CDR3 is built from 15 residues. From germline, CDR1 is MNHEY and CDR2 SMNVEV (reference sequence). With 0 bases removed from V and 0 bases from J, the gap between germline ends came to 3 bases. The data were produced by immunoSEQ multiplex PCR, yet TCRdb's version contains in-frame clones alone and is incomplete. In the table there are roughly 100,000 clones, 84% of which are singletons. This clone showed up just once. Its cognate antigen is unknown. This specimen was peripheral blood, taken on day 0 of AZD1222 vaccination. The TCR was taken from an adult in good health. The V and J genes are TRBV27 and TRBJ2-6; D gene unclear. CDR3 in amino acids: CASSLSSSGANVLTF. The CDR3 DNA reads as TGTGCCAGCAGTTTATCGAGCTCTGGGGCCAACGTCCTGACTTTC.